What follows are 9 T cell receptor beta chains derived from one specimen sequenced in a study of T cells expressing NK-cell markers. TCRdb reprocessed the 5' RACE reads and reports one entry per CDR3 protein, with no DNA. Recorded for this sample: about 260,000 distinct CDR3 sequences. Specimen: blood T cells: a sorted CD56 or NKG2C T cell subset, CD4+ or CD8+ T cells, or bulk PBMC T cells (not recorded which). The receptor set was obtained from a man younger than 35 in good health.

The chain has TRBV29-1 and TRBJ1-1; TCRdb reports TRBD1, a call that lacks DNA to check it against. CDR3 length equals 15 residues. Germline V gene data show CDR1 as SQVTM and CDR2 as ANQGSEA. The CDR3: CSVLGGGGVITEAFF.

This chain connects TRBV5-6 to TRBJ2-2. CDR1 and CDR2 (germline): SGHDT, YYEEEE. The CDR3 spans 16 residues. The CDR3: CASSLALAANTGELFF.

The genes are TRBV5-1 and TRBJ2-2; TCRdb lists TRBD1, though no DNA is available to test this call. The CDR3 spans 17 residues. In germline, CDR1 is SGHRS, CDR2 YFSETQ. The CDR3 is CASSHGRQATNTGELFF.

V usage is TRBV5-6 and J usage is TRBJ2-5; absent DNA, TCRdb's TRBD1 call cannot be checked. This CDR3 is 14 amino acids long. In germline, CDR1 is SGHDT, CDR2 YYEEEE. CDR3: CASSLGQGVRTQYF.

The chain joins TRBV11-2 to TRBJ2-5; TCRdb's assignment of TRBD2 cannot be checked, as there is no DNA. The CDR3 contains 18 residues. Germline V gives CDR1 SGHAT, CDR2 FQNNGV. CDR3 residues: CASSFTSGTSGSVKTQYF.

This chain links TRBV6-2 or TRBV6-3 with TRBJ2-6; TCRdb indicates TRBD1, and absent DNA this call remains unverified. Per the germline V gene, CDR1 is MNHEY and CDR2 is SVGEGT. The CDR3 is made up of 20 amino acids. CDR3 region: CASSYWGWGQLTSGANVLTF.

The V gene is TRBV6-1, the J gene TRBJ2-6; TCRdb lists TRBD2, though no DNA is available to test this call. Germline V gene sequence: CDR1 MNHNS, CDR2 SASEGT. The CDR3 contains 17 residues. CDR3: CASRGVVPDTGANVLTF.

The chain has TRBV7-2 and TRBJ2-5; TCRdb indicates TRBD2, and absent DNA this call remains unverified. CDR1 is SGHTA and CDR2 is FQGNSA in the germline V gene. The CDR3 is made up of 17 amino acids. CDR3 in amino acids: CASSLWGTRTSQETQYF. Complete variable domain (other parts from reference TRBV7-2 and TRBJ2-5): GAGVSQSPSNKVTEKGKDVELRCDPISGHTALYWYRQSLGQGLEFLIYFQGNSAPDKSGLPSDRFSAERTGGSVSTLTIQRTQQEDSAVYLCASSLWGTRTSQETQYFGPGTRLLVL.

The rearrangement links TRBV29-1 to TRBJ2-3; TCRdb's D gene call, TRBD2, goes unchecked for lack of DNA. CDR1 SQVTM and CDR2 ANQGSEA come from the germline V gene. CDR3 length: 14 residues. The CDR3 reads CSVSGRVSTDTQYF.